This T cell receptor (beta chain) was obtained from a study of shared clonotypes between healthy human individuals. V was clipped by 5 bases and J by 3 bases, with 14 bases between them. The CDR3 spans 14 residues. From germline, CDR1 is SGHVS and CDR2 FNYEAQ. Clones were sequenced by immunoSEQ multiplex PCR, and TCRdb holds only the in-frame ones, with some missing. The sample lists approximately 710,000 clones, roughly 91% occurring once. The sample taken for sequencing was memory CD8+ T cells from PBMCs. Subset here: CD45RO+ cells pooled with CCR7-negative TemRA cells. The sequence came from a man aged 18-30 years in good health. Some clones in this sample may be carry-over from other donors' samples. J is TRBJ2-7 and V is TRBV7-6, with D unresolved. The CDR3 DNA reads as TGTGCCAGCAGCCTAGGCATCCGGAACTACGAGCAGTACTTC. Encoded protein: CASSLGIRNYEQYF.